The 21 T cell receptor beta chains given below trace back to one sample, sequenced in a study of T cells in Graves' hyperthyroidism and ophthalmopathy. Using RNA transcripts as the source, TCR beta CDR3 regions were amplified. Researchers ran a first-round RT-PCR on the TCR CDR3 using the HTBI primer set. TCRdb re-called the multiplex PCR reads through MiXCR, storing one row per CDR3 protein. Here the sample spans some 800,000 distinct CDR3 sequences, around 38% being singletons. The specimen was blood. These receptors were collected from a young man with Graves' hyperthyroidism.

The rearrangement uses TRBV29-1 and TRBJ1-2; TRBD1 might be the D (6 bases). Trimming took off 8 bases at V and 6 bases at J, with 13 bases between the two ends. There are 11 residues in the CDR3. CDR1 and CDR2 from the germline V gene are SQVTM and ANQGSEA. The CDR3 coding sequence is TGCAGCATTCAAGGGGGTGATGGCTACACCTTC. This sequence encodes CSIQGGDGYTF. Variable domain in full (rest from reference TRBV29-1 and TRBJ1-2): SAVISQKPSRDICQRGTSLTIQCQVDSQVTMMFWYRQQPGQSLTLIATANQGSEATYESGFVIDKFPISRPNLTFSTLTVSNMSPEDSSIYLCSIQGGDGYTFGSGTRLTVV.

This clonotype has at least ten counts. The chain uses TRBV18 and TRBJ2-7, with D possibly matching TRBD2 (5 bases). CDR3 size: 13 residues. Germline V gene data show CDR1 as KGHSH and CDR2 as LQKENI. The ends were cut back, 5 bases at V and 4 bases at J, with 12 bases in the middle. CDR3 sequence (DNA): TGTGCCAGCTCAAACGGGATTGGATACGAGCAGTACTTC. It codes for CASSNGIGYEQYF.

This sequence joins TRBV15 and TRBJ1-1; D ambiguous. Germline V gene data show CDR1 as LNHNV and CDR2 as YYDKDF (reference sequence). The CDR3 is 11 residues long. V lost 6 bases, J lost 2 bases, and 4 bases lay in between. In nucleotides, the CDR3 is TGTGCCACCAGACAAAACACTGAAGCTTTCTTT. This sequence encodes CATRQNTEAFF.

This clonotype was detected only a few times. V and J are TRBV6-1 and TRBJ2-5; D gene uncertain. The CDR3 runs 14 residues. Germline V gives CDR1 MNHNS, CDR2 SASEGT. V lost 6 bases, J lost 4 bases, and 15 bases lay in between. CDR3 coding DNA: TGTGCCAGCAGGCGATCCTCACTCACAGAGACCCAGTACTTC. Translated: CASRRSSLTETQYF.

The chain is built from TRBV14 and TRBJ2-7; 11 nucleotides line up with TRBD2. CDR1 is SGHDN and CDR2 is FVKESK in the germline V gene. The ends lost 1 base at V and 5 bases at J; junction bases unmatched: 4. The CDR3 is made up of 15 amino acids. The chain's CDR3 is CASSQGGLAGHEQYF. CDR3 nucleotides: TGTGCCAGCAGCCAAGGAGGACTAGCGGGCCACGAGCAGTACTTC.

This rearrangement joins TRBV10-3 to TRBJ1-2; 8 positions agree with TRBD1. This CDR3 region has 13 residues. The germline CDR1 and CDR2 sequences are ENHRY and SYGVKD. J lost 4 bases, V lost 10 bases, and 8 bases had no gene match. The CDR3 loop reads CATQGAAGYGYTF. The CDR3, as DNA: TGTGCCACCCAGGGGGCCGCGGGCTATGGCTACACCTTC.

The V call is TRBV20-1, the J call TRBJ1-1; the D is unclear. Per the germline V gene, CDR1 is DFQATT and CDR2 is SNEGSKA (reference sequence). Trimming cost V 0 bases and J 0 bases, with 5 bases left between them. This CDR3 is 13 amino acids long. The CDR3 here is CSARDNLNTEAFF. The CDR3 nucleotides read TGCAGTGCTAGAGATAACCTGAACACTGAAGCTTTCTTT.

This clonotype was seen many times. The chain links TRBV7-9 to TRBJ2-7; TRBD2 aligns across 7 bases. V dropped 5 bases and J dropped 7; count of bases not matched to a gene: 11. This CDR3 is 14 amino acids long. Per the germline V gene, CDR1 is SEHNR and CDR2 is FQNEAQ (reference sequence). The DNA of the CDR3 is TGTGCCAGCAGCCCAGCGGGGCAGGGCCAGGAGCAGTACTTC. It yields the protein CASSPAGQGQEQYF.

The V and J genes are TRBV7-8 and TRBJ1-5, with 12 nucleotides matching TRBD1. V lost 6 bases to trimming and J lost 5 bases; unmatched junction nucleotides: 8. CDR3 length: 16 residues. Germline values: CDR1 SGHVS, CDR2 FQNEAQ. The CDR3 coding sequence is TGTGCCAGCAGTTCCTCCGGGACAGGGGGCTATCAGCCCCAGCATTTT. Protein product: CASSSSGTGGYQPQHF.

Points on this clonotype: This may be a read error, as it is one base from a much larger clone. The chain links TRBV14 to TRBJ2-7; D not resolved. The V gene's germline CDR1 is SGHDN and CDR2 FVKESK. This CDR3 contains 11 residues. The CDR3: CASGQAREQYF. The CDR3 DNA is TGTGCCAGCGGCCAAGCGCGCGAGCAGTACTTC.

This chain uses TRBV28 with TRBJ1-1; tentatively, D is TRBD1 (6 bases). The length of the CDR3 is 13 residues. Trimming pared 7 bases from V and 2 bases from J, leaving 11 bases between. Looked up from germline, CDR1 is MDHEN and CDR2 is SYDVKM. The CDR3 region is CASNGGANTEAFF. CDR3 nucleotides: TGTGCCAGCAACGGGGGGGCCAACACTGAAGCTTTCTTT.

The V call is TRBV2, the J call TRBJ1-1, with D possibly matching TRBD1 (5 bases). The V gene's germline CDR1 is SNHLY and CDR2 FYNNEI. This CDR3 spans 12 amino acids. Trimming left V 6 bases short and J 7 bases short, with 12 bases between. DNA for the CDR3: TGTGCCAGCAGAAGGGGACCATTTGAAGCTTTCTTT. Its protein is CASRRGPFEAFF. Supplemented by reference TRBV2 and TRBJ1-1, the full variable domain reads EPEVTQTPSHQVTQMGQEVILRCVPISNHLYFYWYRQILGQKVEFLVSFYNNEISEKSEIFDDQFSVERPDGSNFTLKIRSTKLEDSAMYFCASRRGPFEAFFGQGTRLTVV.

This clonotype has only one observation. The chain recombines TRBV29-1 with TRBJ2-2; D not certain. The CDR3 has 9 amino acids. Trimming shortened V by 7 bases and J by 8 bases, and 5 bases separated the two germline ends. The germline V gene has CDR1 SQVTM and CDR2 ANQGSEA. The CDR3 region is CSGSGELFF. CDR3 nucleotides: TGCAGCGGATCAGGGGAGCTGTTTTTT.

This clonotype was picked up one time. V is TRBV10-3 and J is TRBJ2-7; D might be TRBD1 (6 bases). Germline assignment: CDR1 ENHRY and CDR2 SYGVKD. The ends were cut back, 5 bases at V and 2 bases at J, with 7 bases in the middle. This CDR3 has 12 amino acids. The CDR3 region has the DNA TGTGCCATCAGTTGGGACACCTACGAGCAGTACTTC. It encodes CAISWDTYEQYF.

CDR3 loop: CSLAREQYF. The CDR3 DNA follows: TGCAGCCTAGCGAGAGAGCAGTACTTC. The V gene is TRBV29-1, the J gene TRBJ2-7; possible D gene TRBD2, 6 bases. Deletions cut 8 bases from V and 7 bases from J, with 9 bases between. Germline V gene data show CDR1 as SQVTM and CDR2 as ANQGSEA. The CDR3 runs to 9 residues.

The chain links TRBV5-1 to TRBJ1-1, with no clear D. Trimming took off 0 bases at V and 5 bases at J, with 17 bases between the two ends. Germline CDR1 is SGHRS and CDR2 is YFSETQ. This CDR3 has 16 amino acids. The CDR3 is CASSLGAAGVGTEAFF. In DNA, the CDR3 is TGCGCCAGCAGCTTGGGAGCGGCAGGTGTAGGGACTGAAGCTTTCTTT.

The table lists this clonotype with a few counts. The chain joins TRBV20-1 to TRBJ1-2; 12 nucleotides align to TRBD1. This CDR3 has 15 amino acids. Looked up from germline, CDR1 is DFQATT and CDR2 is SNEGSKA (reference sequence). The V and J ends lost 3 bases and 8 bases, in that order; junction bases with no gene match: 10. For the CDR3, the DNA is TGCAGTGCTAGCGGTTGGGACAGGGGGCAGTACGGCTACACCTTC. It codes for CSASGWDRGQYGYTF.

For this clonotype: A read error may explain this, as a much larger clone is one base away. The chain carries TRBV11-2 and TRBJ2-5; no definite D call. This CDR3 region has 14 residues. Trimming shortened V by 1 base and J by 2 bases, and 8 bases separated the two germline ends. Germline lookup yields CDR1 SGHAT and CDR2 FQNNGV. The CDR3 reads CASSLVSYQETQYF. CDR3 nucleotides: TGTGCCAGCAGCTTAGTGAGTTATCAAGAGACCCAGTACTTC.

In its sample, this clonotype was seen once. The junction and the germline gene differ at one end; a read error may be behind it. This chain links TRBV7-8 with TRBJ2-7, with D maybe TRBD2 (5 bases). The CDR3 contains 11 residues. From germline, CDR1 is SGHVS and CDR2 FQNEAQ. Here the CDR3 reads CASSLGADRYF. In nucleotides, the CDR3 is TGTGCCAGCAGTTTAGGAGCGGACCGATACTTC.

The chain carries TRBV7-2 and TRBJ1-2, with D maybe TRBD1 (5 bases). The V gene lost 4 bases and the J gene lost 6 bases, with 15 bases spanning the gap. Germline-derived CDR1 and CDR2 are SGHTA and FQGNSA. The length of the CDR3 is 14 residues. Here the CDR3 DNA reads TGTGCCAGCAGCTCGGGGGGGGGATTGGATGGCTACACCTTC. It specifies CASSSGGGLDGYTF.

The CDR3 spells CASSRRSGTEAFF. DNA for the CDR3: TGTGCCAGCAGCCGCAGGTCGGGCACTGAAGCTTTCTTT. The chain uses TRBV7-9 and TRBJ1-1, with D uncertain. Germline-derived CDR1 and CDR2 are SEHNR and FQNEAQ (reference sequence). V lost 5 bases to trimming and J lost 4 bases, with 11 bases between them. The CDR3 consists of 13 residues.